This TCR beta chain stems from a study of T cells after yellow fever vaccination. TCRdb re-called the 5' RACE reads through MiXCR, storing one row per CDR3 protein. The sample consists of some 600,000 distinct CDR3 sequences, less than 20% of them appearing once. The CDR3 has 16 residues. V was shortened by 0 bases and J by 0 bases, with 9 bases between the two germline ends. Germline V gene lookup returns CDR1 MNHEY and CDR2 SVGAGI. Material: PBMCs, obtained 5 days after the first yellow fever vaccination. V and J are TRBV6-5 and TRBJ2-1; the D is unclear. The clonotype originates from a man aged 18 to 30 who received the YFV17D yellow fever vaccine. This chain's CDR3 is CASSYSELSSYNEQFF. The CDR3 DNA is TGTGCCAGCAGTTACTCCGAGCTATCCTCCTACAATGAGCAGTTCTTC.